The clone carrying this T cell receptor (beta chain) was picked up one time. The sample is drawn from a study of technical replicates of blood from a handful of donors. Germline V CDR1 and CDR2: SGHTA, FQGNSA. There are 15 residues in the CDR3. Trimming cost V 5 bases and J 7 bases, with 17 bases left between them. The table came from immunoSEQ multiplex PCR; TCRdb's copy has only in-frame clones and leaves some out. Among 66,000 or so clones listed, roughly 88% were seen once. Sequenced sample: PBMCs. V and J are TRBV7-2 and TRBJ2-2; perhaps TRBD2 as D (7 bases). This sequence originates from a human donor in good health. Some clones in this sample may be carry-over from other donors' samples. The CDR3 DNA is TGTGCCAGCAGCCCCCCCGGGGGGCTTGACGGGGAGCTGTTTTTT. This sequence encodes CASSPPGGLDGELFF.